Below, 16 T cell receptor beta chains from the same sample are listed, as sequenced in a study of OX40 agonist ivuxolimab in advanced cancers. Libraries were prepared by immunoSEQ multiplex PCR; TCRdb keeps only in-frame clonotypes and omits some of them. This sample carries 7,000 to 8,500 clones, about 76% of them seen once, and the ten largest clones take roughly 25%. The source was CD4+ or CD8+ T cells sorted from blood, collected in a trial of the OX40 agonist ivuxolimab. The receptors derive from an adult with an advanced solid tumor such as melanoma, head and neck, liver or kidney cancer.

This clone came up a few times. This sequence joins TRBV13 and TRBJ2-7, with 7 bases matching TRBD2. The CDR3 is 14 residues long. With 5 bases clipped from V and 0 bases from J, the junction kept 4 bases outside the gene matches. Germline V gene sequence: CDR1 PRHDT, CDR2 FYEKMQ (reference sequence). The CDR3 DNA is TGTGCCAGCAGCACTGGACTAGGCTCCTACGAGCAGTACTTC. Its translation is CASSTGLGSYEQYF.

Worth noting for this clone: The sample holds other DNA sequences that translate to the same CDR3. The chain links TRBV7-6 to TRBJ2-7, with 7 nucleotides matching TRBD1. Unmatched junction bases numbered 4, after V lost 1 base and J lost 4 bases. The germline V gene encodes CDR1 SGHVS and CDR2 FNYEAQ. There are 14 residues in the CDR3. CDR3 sequence: CASSLGTGRYEQYF. CDR3 in DNA: TGTGCCAGCAGCTTAGGGACAGGACGATACGAGCAGTACTTC.

This clone was recorded only once. This chain joins TRBV27 and TRBJ2-6, with D hard to call. V lost 4 bases and J 0 bases, leaving 13 bases between the germline ends. Per the germline V gene, CDR1 is MNHEY and CDR2 is SMNVEV (reference sequence). The CDR3 length is 17 residues. This CDR3 is CASSSNPLYSGANVLTF. CDR3 DNA sequence: TGTGCCAGCAGTTCTAACCCCCTTTACTCTGGGGCCAACGTCCTGACTTTC. Based on the CDR3 plus reference TRBV27 and TRBJ2-6, the full variable domain is EAQVTQNPRYLITVTGKKLTVTCSQNMNHEYMSWYRQDPGLGLRQIYYSMNVEVTDKGDVPEGYKVSRKEKRNFPLILESPSPNQTSLYFCASSSNPLYSGANVLTFGAGSRLTVL.

This chain joins TRBV7-2 and TRBJ1-5; TRBD1 matches 7 bases. Per germline, CDR1 SGHTA and CDR2 FQGNSA. The CDR3 is 14 residues long. V was pared by 5 bases and J by 2 bases, with 3 bases of the junction left unmatched. CDR3 residues: CASSQGVGNQPQHF. Written as DNA, the CDR3 is TGTGCCAGCAGCCAGGGGGTTGGCAATCAGCCCCAGCATTTT.

The chain recombines TRBV7-9 with TRBJ2-1; 10 positions agree with TRBD1. V was pared by 5 bases and J by 8 bases, with 6 bases of the junction left unmatched. Germline lookup yields CDR1 SEHNR and CDR2 FQNEAQ (reference sequence). CDR3 length: 14 amino acids. CDR3 DNA sequence: TGTGCCAGCAGCACGGGACAGGGGATCGATGAGCAGTTCTTC. As protein: CASSTGQGIDEQFF.

The gene calls are TRBV4-2 and TRBJ2-5; 9 positions match TRBD1. The CDR3 extends over 15 amino acids. Germline V gives CDR1 LGHNA, CDR2 YNFKEQ. The J segment lost 5 bases and the V segment lost 0 bases, leaving 4 bases of the junction unmatched. CDR3 coding DNA: TGTGCCAGCAGCCAAGAAGGGGACAGGGTTGAGACCCAGTACTTC. Translating gives CASSQEGDRVETQYF.

The V and J genes are TRBV27 and TRBJ1-2, with D possibly matching TRBD1 (6 bases). The CDR3 is 16 amino acids. The ends were cut back, 6 bases at V and 6 bases at J, with 23 bases in the middle. Per germline, CDR1 MNHEY and CDR2 SMNVEV (reference sequence). CDR3 coding DNA: TGTGCCAGCAGCCGCGGGACCCAGGGGCAACTGGATGGCTACACCTTC. Its protein is CASSRGTQGQLDGYTF.

This sequence joins TRBV6-1 and TRBJ2-7; maybe TRBD2 (6 bases). Germline lookup yields CDR1 MNHNS and CDR2 SASEGT. V shed 6 bases and J shed 4 bases, with 19 bases lying between them. CDR3 length: 15 residues. The CDR3 DNA reads as TGTGCCAGCAGAAAACCGGGACTGGAAGTTTACGAGCAGTACTTC. It specifies CASRKPGLEVYEQYF.

The chain combines TRBV6-5 with TRBJ2-1, with 11 bases fitting TRBD2. From germline, CDR1 is MNHEY and CDR2 SVGAGI. This CDR3 region has 16 residues. V lost 0 bases and J lost 8; bases outside the gene matches: 6. The CDR3 nucleotides read TGTGCCAGCAGTTACTCGTCTAGCGGGAGGCCCCATGAGCAGTTCTTC. Translation gives CASSYSSSGRPHEQFF.

This clone was picked up one time. Other DNA sequences in this specimen translate into the identical CDR3. This chain joins TRBV6-5 and TRBJ2-7; D is unresolved. V was pared by 0 bases and J by 4 bases, with 4 bases between. The CDR3 is 12 amino acids. The V gene's germline CDR1 is MNHEY and CDR2 SVGAGI. CDR3 region: CASSYSRYEQYF. The CDR3 DNA is TGTGCCAGCAGTTACTCTCGGTACGAGCAGTACTTC.

This rearrangement joins TRBV2 to TRBJ2-5, with TRBD1 identical over 7 bases. CDR1 SNHLY and CDR2 FYNNEI come from the germline V gene. Unmatched junction bases numbered 5, after V lost 5 bases and J lost 2 bases. The CDR3 covers 14 residues. DNA for the CDR3: TGTGCCAGCAGTCCAGAGGGGGCTCAAGAGACCCAGTACTTC. Translated, it gives CASSPEGAQETQYF.

The gene calls are TRBV11-2 and TRBJ2-1; the D is unclear. CDR1 is SGHAT, CDR2 FQNNGV, per germline. The CDR3 consists of 11 residues. Between the trimmed V and J ends, which lost 5 bases and 4 bases, there was a span of 3 bases. The CDR3 region has the DNA TGTGCCAGCAGCGAATACAATGAGCAGTTCTTC. Protein: CASSEYNEQFF.

The genes are TRBV5-8 and TRBJ2-7; 8 bases are a match to TRBD1. The CDR3 extends over 15 amino acids. Per germline, CDR1 SGHTS and CDR2 YDEGEE. Losses at the gene ends were 6 bases for V and 0 bases for J; bases not matched to a gene: 8. The CDR3 sequence: CASTDRDRPSYEQYF. CDR3 bases: TGTGCCAGCACCGATAGGGACAGGCCCTCCTACGAGCAGTACTTC.

V is TRBV9 and J is TRBJ2-2; D possibly uses TRBD1 or TRBD2 (5 bases each). The CDR3 covers 18 residues. CDR1 SGDLS and CDR2 YYNGEE come from the germline V gene. Deletions cut 2 bases from V and 6 bases from J, with 23 bases between. Here the CDR3 DNA reads TGTGCCAGCAGCGTTGGACAAAATTGGGGGAGTGGGGCCGGGGAGCTGTTTTTT. Its translation: CASSVGQNWGSGAGELFF.

The chain carries TRBV7-9 and TRBJ1-1, with D uncertain. Trimming took 1 base from V and 0 from J, leaving 9 bases between them. Germline V CDR1 and CDR2: SEHNR, FQNEAQ (reference sequence). This CDR3 region has 15 residues. DNA of the CDR3: TGTGCCAGCAGCTTAGAGAGACCTTTGAACACTGAAGCTTTCTTT. Translation: CASSLERPLNTEAFF.

J is TRBJ1-4 and V is TRBV5-1; D uncertain. The V gene's germline CDR1 is SGHRS and CDR2 YFSETQ. This CDR3 region has 14 residues. V gave up 4 bases and J gave up 8 bases, with 15 bases separating them. In DNA form, the CDR3 reads TGCGCCAGCAGCCTGACGTACAGCCGCGAAAAACTGTTTTTT. This codes for CASSLTYSREKLFF.